This TCR beta chain was captured in a study of blood T cells in healthy people across ages. Next came a second PCR, run for about 7 to 12 cycles, which used a sample-barcoded 5' primer along with a J-beta primer mix. Carrying 12 random nucleotides, a template-switch adaptor labeled each individual cDNA molecule. TCRdb called the 5' RACE reads again in MiXCR, with one record for every CDR3 protein. The sample contains fewer than 900,000 distinct CDR3 sequences, approximately 43% of which appear only once. Remarks on this clonotype: An end of the junction differs from the germline gene, which may be a read error.

The sequencing sample was made of blood. The receptor comes from a woman in her fifties or sixties in good health.

The CDR3 nucleotides are TGTGCCAGCAGCTTAACGGAGGGAGGGTACAAGGAGCAGTTCTTC. Amino acids: CASSLTEGGYKEQFF. This chain links TRBV7-9 with TRBJ2-1; 7 bases line up with TRBD2. The CDR3 is 15 residues long. Germline CDR1 SEHNR, CDR2 FQNEAQ (reference sequence).